The present entry profiles one TCR beta chain with its context. Its specificity is unknown. The data stem from a study of CD4+ T cells in melanoma. The germline CDR1 and CDR2 sequences are MGHRA and YSYEKL. The CDR3 consists of 16 residues. V lost 1 base and J 5 bases, leaving 17 bases between the germline ends. The repertoire was sequenced with immunoSEQ multiplex PCR; TCRdb's copy has only in-frame clones and lacks some. The sample lists 15,000 to 20,000 clones; about 84% were seen once. General study findings and limits: Diverse differentiation states were reported for melanoma neoantigen-specific CD4+ T cells. CD8+ T cell, macrophage and B cell function reportedly correlated with neoantigen-specific CD4+ T cells.

What was sequenced was cells from a culture (not recorded whether cultured in vitro). The chain joins TRBV4-1 to TRBJ1-1; D is perhaps TRBD1 (5 bases). The sequence came from a human donor with melanoma. The CDR3 sequence: CASSQASHSGKTEAFF. Here the CDR3 DNA reads TGCGCCAGCAGCCAAGCCTCTCATTCAGGGAAAACTGAAGCTTTCTTT.